The clone carrying this T cell receptor (beta chain) was counted at least ten times. Its antigen is currently unknown. Germline V gene lookup returns CDR1 SGHAT and CDR2 FQNNGV. This CDR3 has 13 amino acids. With 1 base removed from V and 7 bases from J, the gap between germline ends came to 10 bases. These data belong to a study of T cells in Graves' hyperthyroidism and ophthalmopathy. Study observations and caveats: In blood, most of the thyroid clonotypes expanded above 0.001 were also present.

Amplification targeted TCR beta CDR3 regions from RNA transcripts. First-round RT-PCR with HTBI primers amplified the TCR CDR3 region. A single record per CDR3 protein comes from TCRdb applying MiXCR to the multiplex PCR reads. The table has roughly 380,000 distinct CDR3 sequences, about a sixth seen once. This clonotype was obtained from a woman aged 40-49 years with Graves' ophthalmopathy. Sequenced input: blood. The chain links TRBV11-2 to TRBJ1-2; D possibly corresponds to TRBD1 (5 bases). DNA of the CDR3: TGTGCCAGCAGCTTAGCCAGCAGGGCTGGCTACACCTTC. It yields the protein CASSLASRAGYTF.